A selection of T cell receptor beta chains follows, all from one sample in a study of shared clonotypes between healthy human individuals. This table comes from immunoSEQ multiplex PCR, and its TCRdb copy is limited to in-frame clones, with some not included. The sample yields about 460,000 clones, approximately 80% seen once. The sequenced material came from PBMCs. Every receptor here comes from a middle-aged woman in good health. Some clones in this sample may be carry-over from other donors' samples. Both conserved end residues are trimmed from each CDR3. Clone size, where shown, is once, few, many, or a class for clones that have expanded.

cdr3_aa j_call clone_size v_call
ASSQAPRVTHNEQF TRBJ2-1 many TRBV4-1
ASSHPSGREQF TRBJ2-1 NA TRBV4-1
ASSQEVWYNEQF TRBJ2-1 many TRBV14
SVEHGERQF TRBJ2-1 once TRBV29-1
ASRHIAGGYNEQF TRBJ2-1 NA TRBV19
ASSVADRRGTYEQY TRBJ2-7 NA TRBV9
ASREAPGANVLT TRBJ2-6 NA TRBV28
ATLVSGSRETQY TRBJ2-5 NA TRBV6-6
ASRPATSVDTQY TRBJ2-3 NA TRBV7-9
ASSLLGPGASDNEQF TRBJ2-1 many TRBV11-2
ASSPPGRSYEQY TRBJ2-7 many TRBV18
AAGTEPRNTEAF TRBJ1-1 NA TRBV6-1
ASSSGTSDYNEQF TRBJ2-1 NA TRBV6-5
ASSPTGLLSYEQY TRBJ2-7 NA TRBV28
ASSQGRGAYEQY TRBJ2-7 NA TRBV4-2
ASSDQGAEY TRBJ2-7 NA TRBV5-1
ASSRQVTNEKLF TRBJ1-4 NA TRBV19
ASSEVGSRSYEQY TRBJ2-7 NA TRBV28
ASSLIEETPNRGLNYGYT TRBJ1-2 few TRBV28
ATSRDVKAGEAF TRBJ1-1 NA TRBV15
ASSEWQGPTDTQY TRBJ2-3 NA TRBV2
ASSPQPASNEKLF TRBJ1-4 NA TRBV7-2
ASGSEKLF TRBJ1-4 few TRBV6-5
SVEGQFTEAF TRBJ1-1 NA TRBV29-1
ASSQDGFSAKNIQY TRBJ2-4 many TRBV14
ASSGWDSTDTQY TRBJ2-3 NA TRBV9
ASSPGQVGHFVYGYT TRBJ1-2 NA TRBV5-4
ASSVEIGNNEKLF TRBJ1-4 NA TRBV9
ASSHDGNYGYT TRBJ1-2 NA TRBV4-3
ATQRGMGNTQY TRBJ2-3 NA TRBV28
SVEAGETQY TRBJ2-5 NA TRBV29-1
AWSAGTGVETQY TRBJ2-5 NA TRBV30
ASSSESGTRIAYEQY TRBJ2-7 NA TRBV7-9
AISESVALGGEQY TRBJ2-7 NA TRBV10-3
ASTPGTGAFYEQY TRBJ2-7 NA TRBV19
ASSLRATYNEQF TRBJ2-1 many TRBV5-6
AWSQGSPPYQETQY TRBJ2-5 NA TRBV30
ASSLGRHMNTEAF TRBJ1-1 NA TRBV5-6
AWKGVEEKLF TRBJ1-4 NA TRBV30
ASSPMGQLNEKLF TRBJ1-4 once TRBV7-8
AGDWRRSNQPQH TRBJ1-5 NA TRBV12-5
ASRREGRAYEQY TRBJ2-7 many TRBV6-5
ASSQEAGPNTGELF TRBJ2-2 NA TRBV4-3
ASSLKETQY TRBJ2-5 few TRBV11-2